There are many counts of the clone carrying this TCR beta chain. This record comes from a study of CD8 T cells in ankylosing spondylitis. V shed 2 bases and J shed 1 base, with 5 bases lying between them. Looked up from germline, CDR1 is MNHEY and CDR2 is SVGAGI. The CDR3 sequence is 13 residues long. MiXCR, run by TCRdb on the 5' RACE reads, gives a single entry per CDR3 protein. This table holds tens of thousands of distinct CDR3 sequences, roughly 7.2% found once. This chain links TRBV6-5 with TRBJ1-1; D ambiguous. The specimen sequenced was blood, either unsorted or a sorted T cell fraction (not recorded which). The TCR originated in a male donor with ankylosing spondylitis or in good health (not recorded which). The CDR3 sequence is CASSYKRNTEAFF. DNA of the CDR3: TGTGCCAGCAGTTACAAAAGGAACACTGAAGCTTTCTTT.